The next 32 T cell receptor beta chains were all read from a single sample in a study of blood T cell repertoires in COVID-19. Some clones are missing from TCRdb's copy, which holds only in-frame ones; the method was immunoSEQ multiplex PCR. The sample shows more than 150,000 clones, approximately 80% of them seen only once. Sequences were obtained from peripheral blood. These receptors all come from a man aged 45-65 years who had recovered from COVID-19.

The genes are TRBV9 and TRBJ2-2, with TRBD2 identical over 10 bases. The CDR3 is made up of 17 amino acids. CDR1 is SGDLS and CDR2 is YYNGEE in the germline V gene. V lost 4 bases and J lost 0; bases outside the gene matches: 6. The CDR3 DNA reads TGTGCCAGCAGCTATGGACTAGCGGAGACGAACACCGGGGAGCTGTTTTTT. Protein sequence: CASSYGLAETNTGELFF.

The chain carries TRBV5-1 and TRBJ1-1; 9 bases are shared with TRBD1. The CDR3 totals 15 residues. Germline trimming cut 4 bases from V and 4 bases from J; bases unmatched to any gene: 8. Germline values: CDR1 SGHRS, CDR2 YFSETQ. Here the CDR3 reads CASSMGTGRGTEAFF. The CDR3 DNA is TGCGCCAGCAGCATGGGGACAGGGCGAGGCACTGAAGCTTTCTTT.

The rearrangement uses TRBV7-2 and TRBJ2-1, with 11 bases fitting TRBD2. Per the germline V gene, CDR1 is SGHTA and CDR2 is FQGNSA. This CDR3 has 13 residues. V gave up 3 bases and J gave up 9 bases; unmatched junction bases: 1. The CDR3 reads CASSLGLAVEQFF. In DNA, the CDR3 is TGTGCCAGCAGCTTGGGACTAGCGGTTGAGCAGTTCTTC.

This chain links TRBV7-9 with TRBJ1-2; D gene uncertain. The CDR3 is made up of 16 amino acids. The germline V gene encodes CDR1 SEHNR and CDR2 FQNEAQ (reference sequence). V lost 3 bases and J 0 bases, leaving 14 bases between the germline ends. DNA for the CDR3: TGTGCCAGCAGCTTCCCCCAGCCAGGCCCTAACTATGGCTACACCTTC. This encodes CASSFPQPGPNYGYTF.

The chain employs TRBV28 and TRBJ1-2; D gene uncertain. The CDR3 has 13 amino acids. V dropped 5 bases and J dropped 4 bases, with 11 bases sitting between them. The germline gives CDR1 MDHEN, CDR2 SYDVKM. The CDR3 region is CASSQLAPYGYTF. The CDR3 nucleotides are TGTGCCAGCAGTCAATTGGCCCCCTATGGCTACACCTTC.

The V call is TRBV2, the J call TRBJ1-3; tentatively, D is TRBD1 (6 bases). The V end was cut by 4 bases, the J end by 3 bases, with 10 bases between. The length of the CDR3 is 14 residues. Germline loops: CDR1 SNHLY, CDR2 FYNNEI. Written as DNA, the CDR3 is TGTGCCAGCAGTGTACAGGGATATGGAAACACCATATATTTT. Its protein is CASSVQGYGNTIYF. The full variable domain, in which reference TRBV2 and TRBJ1-3 provide the parts outside the CDR3, is EPEVTQTPSHQVTQMGQEVILRCVPISNHLYFYWYRQILGQKVEFLVSFYNNEISEKSEIFDDQFSVERPDGSNFTLKIRSTKLEDSAMYFCASSVQGYGNTIYFGEGSWLTVV.

This sequence joins TRBV12-3 or TRBV12-4 and TRBJ1-2; possibly TRBD1 for D (6 bases). This CDR3 has 13 residues. Trimming removed 3 bases at V and 4 bases at J, with 9 bases between. CDR3 in DNA: TGTGCCAGCAGTTTGAGGGGGTCCTATGGCTACACCTTC. It specifies CASSLRGSYGYTF.

The genes are TRBV7-3 and TRBJ2-5; D possibly corresponds to TRBD1 (6 bases). Germline values: CDR1 SGHTA, CDR2 FQGTGA. This CDR3 comprises 14 residues. The V end was cut by 1 base, the J end by 5 bases, with 11 bases between. The CDR3 reads CASSLNQGSETQYF. The CDR3 region has the DNA TGTGCCAGCAGCTTAAATCAGGGGTCCGAGACCCAGTACTTC.

The rearrangement uses TRBV9 and TRBJ2-3, with D perhaps matching TRBD1 (5 bases). This CDR3 is 14 amino acids long. V was shortened by 3 bases and J by 2 bases, with 10 bases between the two germline ends. CDR1 and CDR2 (germline): SGDLS, YYNGEE. In DNA, the CDR3 is TGTGCCAGCAGCGCTCAGGGTACCACAGATACGCAGTATTTT. Translation gives CASSAQGTTDTQYF.

The chain carries TRBV10-3 and TRBJ2-7; perhaps TRBD1 as D (6 bases). V lost 3 bases and J 5 bases, leaving 14 bases between the germline ends. Germline V lookup: CDR1 ENHRY, CDR2 SYGVKD. This CDR3 contains 14 residues. CDR3 coding DNA: TGTGCCATCAGTGACTCTACGACAGGTAACGAGCAGTACTTC. Protein sequence: CAISDSTTGNEQYF.

The chain joins TRBV15 to TRBJ2-1; TRBD2 agrees at 11 bases. There are 16 residues in the CDR3. The germline V gene encodes CDR1 LNHNV and CDR2 YYDKDF (reference sequence). V shed 1 base, J shed 7 bases, and the junction held 6 bases outside the gene matches. The CDR3: CATSRAGTSGLNEQFF. CDR3 sequence (DNA): TGTGCCACCAGCAGAGCCGGGACTAGCGGATTGAATGAGCAGTTCTTC.

The chain carries TRBV5-4 and TRBJ2-7, with D maybe TRBD2 (5 bases). In germline, CDR1 is SGHNT, CDR2 YYREEE (reference sequence). V was clipped by 2 bases and J by 5 bases, with 11 bases between them. The CDR3 consists of 13 residues. The CDR3 is CASSFSGSNEQYF. CDR3 nucleotide sequence: TGTGCCAGCAGCTTCAGTGGGAGTAACGAGCAGTACTTC.

The rearrangement links TRBV9 to TRBJ1-2; 7 positions match TRBD1. The CDR3 is made up of 17 amino acids. Germline V gene data show CDR1 as SGDLS and CDR2 as YYNGEE. Trimming cost V 5 bases and J 3 bases; bases outside gene matches: 16. The CDR3 region is CASSETGAIYSYYGYTF. The CDR3 region has the DNA TGTGCCAGCAGTGAAACAGGGGCAATTTATTCGTACTATGGCTACACCTTC.

A few counts support this clone. The J gene is TRBJ2-3, the V gene TRBV20-1; TRBD2 matches at 7 bases. The CDR3 sequence is 16 residues long. The V and J ends lost 3 bases and 0 bases, in that order; junction bases with no gene match: 9. The V gene's germline CDR1 is DFQATT and CDR2 SNEGSKA (reference sequence). Written as DNA, the CDR3 is TGCAGTGCTAGTTCCGGCGGGAGATCTAGCACAGATACGCAGTATTTT. As protein: CSASSGGRSSTDTQYF.

This clone has just a few counts. The chain couples TRBV24-1 to TRBJ1-2; possible D gene TRBD1, 5 bases. The CDR3 covers 13 residues. Germline CDR1 KGHDR, CDR2 SFDVKD. Trimming cost V 5 bases and J 8 bases, with 14 bases left between them. The CDR3 loop reads CATSAGGLSGYTF. The CDR3 coding sequence is TGTGCCACCAGTGCCGGGGGACTTTCGGGCTACACCTTC.

The V and J genes are TRBV7-6 and TRBJ1-1, with TRBD1 matching over 10 bases. Germline CDR1 SGHVS, CDR2 FNYEAQ. V gave up 4 bases and J gave up 3 bases; unmatched junction bases: 2. CDR3 length: 14 residues. The CDR3 DNA sequence: TGTGCCAGCAGCTCGGACAGGGGGTACACTGAAGCTTTCTTT. It translates to CASSSDRGYTEAFF. The full variable domain, with the rest looked up from reference TRBV7-6 and TRBJ1-1, is GAGVSQSPRYKVTKRGQDVALRCDPISGHVSLYWYRQALGQGPEFLTYFNYEAQQDKSGLPNDRFSAERPEGSISTLTIQRTEQRDSAMYRCASSSDRGYTEAFFGQGTRLTVV.

This clone was seen a single time. The chain couples TRBV28 to TRBJ1-5; 10 bases agree with TRBD1. This CDR3 spans 17 amino acids. Germline V gene lookup returns CDR1 MDHEN and CDR2 SYDVKM. The trim removed 6 bases at V and 5 bases at J, leaving 13 bases unmatched. CDR3 protein: CASSKTAWTGGYQPQHF. In nucleotides, the CDR3 is TGTGCCAGCAGCAAAACCGCGTGGACAGGGGGATATCAGCCCCAGCATTTT. The entire variable domain, with the rest obtained from reference TRBV28 and TRBJ1-5, is as follows: DVKVTQSSRYLVKRTGEKVFLECVQDMDHENMFWYRQDPGLGLRLIYFSYDVKMKEKGDIPEGYSVSREKKERFSLILESASTNQTSMYLCASSKTAWTGGYQPQHFGDGTRLSIL.

The gene calls are TRBV7-6 and TRBJ2-6; tentatively, D is TRBD1 (6 bases). Trimming cost V 2 bases and J 0 bases, with 8 bases left between them. This CDR3 comprises 16 residues. Germline V CDR1 and CDR2: SGHVS, FNYEAQ. CDR3 in amino acids: CASSLTRGSGANVLTF. The CDR3 region has the DNA TGTGCCAGCAGCTTAACCAGGGGCTCTGGGGCCAACGTCCTGACTTTC.

The chain uses TRBV3-1 (or the pseudogene TRBV3-2) and TRBJ1-2; D gene uncertain. Per germline, CDR1 LGHDT and CDR2 YNNKEL (reference sequence). The CDR3 runs 13 residues. The germline V and J ends were trimmed by 8 bases and 4 bases, with 14 bases remaining between them. The CDR3 spells CASYGVSPYGYTF. DNA for the CDR3: TGTGCCAGCTACGGGGTGTCCCCCTATGGCTACACCTTC.

The chain is built from TRBV5-4 and TRBJ1-1; the D is unclear. Deletions cut 0 bases from V and 3 bases from J, with 12 bases between. From germline, CDR1 is SGHNT and CDR2 YYREEE (reference sequence). The length of the CDR3 is 15 residues. CDR3 bases: TGTGCCAGCAGCTTGGAATGGCGGGAGGACACTGAAGCTTTCTTT. Protein: CASSLEWREDTEAFF.

This clone was counted only a few times. The rearrangement joins TRBV5-1 to TRBJ2-2, with D perhaps TRBD2 (6 bases). Per the germline V gene, CDR1 is SGHRS and CDR2 is YFSETQ. The CDR3 covers 15 residues. Trimming cost V 0 bases and J 3 bases, with 9 bases left between them. CDR3: CASSLGVADTGELFF. In nucleotides, the CDR3 is TGCGCCAGCAGCTTGGGAGTAGCGGACACCGGGGAGCTGTTTTTT. Full variable domain (outside the CDR3, taken from reference TRBV5-1 and TRBJ2-2): KAGVTQTPRYLIKTRGQQVTLSCSPISGHRSVSWYQQTPGQGLQFLFEYFSETQRNKGNFPGRFSGRQFSNSRSEMNVSTLELGDSALYLCASSLGVADTGELFFGEGSRLTVL.

The CDR3 region has the DNA TGTGCCACCTTCTCGGTGAACACCGGGGAGCTGTTTTTT. It codes for CATFSVNTGELFF. The V call is TRBV24-1, the J call TRBJ2-2; D gene uncertain. Trimming cost V 9 bases and J 1 base, with 8 bases left between them. CDR1 is KGHDR and CDR2 is SFDVKD in the germline V gene. The CDR3 is 13 amino acids.

V and J are TRBV18 and TRBJ2-1; 8 bases fit TRBD2. V lost 3 bases and J lost 5; bases outside the gene matches: 6. This CDR3 spans 15 amino acids. CDR1 and CDR2 (germline): KGHSH, LQKENI. The CDR3 DNA follows: TGTGCCAGCTCACCGTCGGCGGGAGGACACAATGAGCAGTTCTTC. Translating it yields CASSPSAGGHNEQFF.

The chain uses TRBV3-1 (or the pseudogene TRBV3-2) and TRBJ2-7; D not certain. Germline V lookup: CDR1 LGHDT, CDR2 YNNKEL (reference sequence). The length of the CDR3 is 14 residues. V was cut by 1 base and J by 2 bases, with 9 bases left in between. In DNA form, the CDR3 reads TGTGCCAGCAGCCAAGGAGGCGCAACCTACGAGCAGTACTTC. It is translated as CASSQGGATYEQYF.

The genes are TRBV29-1 and TRBJ2-3; 9 bases map to TRBD2. Germline V gene data show CDR1 as SQVTM and CDR2 as ANQGSEA. The CDR3 runs 17 residues. V shed 1 base, J shed 4 bases, and the junction held 12 bases outside the gene matches. The CDR3 region is CSVEGMGSGSSSDTQYF. CDR3 nucleotide sequence: TGCAGCGTTGAAGGTATGGGTAGCGGGAGTTCGTCAGATACGCAGTATTTT.

The chain carries TRBV7-9 and TRBJ2-1; 11 bases align to TRBD2. The germline gives CDR1 SEHNR, CDR2 FQNEAQ (reference sequence). J gave up 7 bases and V 4 bases, and 12 bases lay outside the gene matches. The CDR3 consists of 17 residues. The CDR3 loop is CASSSTSGNHRENEQFF. CDR3 nucleotides: TGTGCCAGCAGCTCGACTAGCGGGAACCATAGGGAAAATGAGCAGTTCTTC.

CDR3 loop: CAWSGGGGGYTF. The CDR3 DNA sequence: TGTGCCTGGAGTGGTGGGGGGGGAGGCTACACCTTC. This rearrangement joins TRBV30 to TRBJ1-2; D might be TRBD1 (5 bases). V was shortened by 1 base and J by 8 bases, with 11 bases between the two germline ends. Germline CDR1 is GTSNPN and CDR2 is SVGIG (reference sequence). This CDR3 has 12 residues.

The chain uses TRBV19 and TRBJ1-4, with 7 bases lining up with TRBD1. The V gene's germline CDR1 is LNHDA and CDR2 SQIVND (reference sequence). After removal of 3 bases from V and 5 bases from J, the junction contained 6 bases not matched to a gene. The CDR3 has 15 amino acids. The CDR3 here is CASSIGGQPNEKLFF. The CDR3 bases are TGTGCCAGTAGTATTGGGGGACAGCCCAATGAAAAACTGTTTTTT.

The chain employs TRBV10-3 and TRBJ1-1; the D gene is possibly TRBD1 (6 bases). Germline values: CDR1 ENHRY, CDR2 SYGVKD. Between the trimmed V and J ends, which lost 4 bases and 1 base, there was a span of 16 bases. The CDR3 consists of 16 residues. The CDR3 reads CAISGLNREGNTEAFF. Here the CDR3 DNA reads TGTGCCATCAGTGGGTTAAACAGGGAGGGGAACACTGAAGCTTTCTTT.

This chain connects TRBV6-2 or TRBV6-3 to TRBJ2-5, with 7 bases aligning to TRBD2. The CDR3 loop spans 14 amino acids. The trim removed 5 bases at V and 5 bases at J, leaving 8 bases unmatched. Germline CDR1 reads MNHEY; CDR2 reads SVGEGT. The CDR3: CASSRAGVVETQYF. CDR3 coding DNA: TGTGCCAGCAGTCGGGCGGGAGTGGTGGAGACCCAGTACTTC.

The gene calls are TRBV6-5 and TRBJ2-3, with D possibly matching TRBD2 (5 bases). The germline V gene has CDR1 MNHEY and CDR2 SVGAGI. Trimming cost V 7 bases and J 2 bases, with 16 bases left between them. This CDR3 has 15 amino acids. DNA for the CDR3: TGTGCCAGCAACCAAACTAGACCGCACACAGATACGCAGTATTTT. Encoded protein: CASNQTRPHTDTQYF.

This chain joins TRBV28 and TRBJ1-1, with 7 bases identical to TRBD1. This CDR3 contains 13 residues. V was pared by 4 bases and J by 5 bases, with 4 bases of the junction left unmatched. Germline V gene lookup returns CDR1 MDHEN and CDR2 SYDVKM. CDR3 amino acids: CASSSSQGTEAFF. The CDR3, as DNA: TGTGCCAGCAGTTCGTCACAGGGGACTGAAGCTTTCTTT.